Shown below are 15 T cell receptor beta chains from a single sample sequenced in a study of T cells after yellow fever vaccination. TCRdb re-analysed the 5' RACE reads in MiXCR, keeping a single row per CDR3 protein. The table has 120,000 or so distinct CDR3 sequences, 8% to 10% seen once. The material was CD8+ T cells sorted from PBMCs, obtained on the day of the yellow fever booster vaccination. These TCRs come from a man aged 18-30 years who received the YFV17D yellow fever vaccine.

This clonotype has a count of ten or more. In DNA form, the CDR3 reads TGTGCCAGCAGCTTAGGGCTGTTTCGGCCGCAAGAGACCCAGTACTTC. The encoded protein is CASSLGLFRPQETQYF. The genes are TRBV11-2 and TRBJ2-5; no definite D call. CDR1 is SGHAT and CDR2 is FQNNGV in the germline V gene. V was trimmed by 1 base and J by 2 bases, leaving 14 bases between them. CDR3 length equals 16 residues.

The V and J genes are TRBV10-3 and TRBJ2-7; 10 positions agree with TRBD1. The CDR3 covers 19 residues. The junction had 23 bases not matched to a gene; V was cut back by 10 bases and J by 2 bases. Germline V lookup: CDR1 ENHRY, CDR2 SYGVKD. The CDR3 here is CATSPSLFHTGTGAYEQYF. CDR3 DNA: TGTGCCACAAGCCCTTCTCTGTTTCACACCGGGACAGGGGCCTACGAGCAGTACTTC.

This chain connects TRBV28 to TRBJ1-5, with D perhaps TRBD1 (6 bases). V lost 6 bases and J lost 4, with 10 bases in between. Germline loops: CDR1 MDHEN, CDR2 SYDVKM. The CDR3 is 13 residues long. The CDR3 sequence: CASSRQANQPQHF. CDR3 DNA sequence: TGTGCCAGCAGCAGACAGGCTAATCAGCCCCAGCATTTT.

This clonotype was detected many times. The V call is TRBV12-3 or TRBV12-4, the J call TRBJ2-5; the D gene is possibly TRBD1 (7 bases). The CDR3 length is 14 residues. With 6 bases removed from V and 5 bases from J, the gap between germline ends came to 16 bases. The chain's CDR3 is CASRAGGPAETQYF. CDR3 nucleotides: TGTGCCAGCAGGGCAGGGGGGCCTGCCGAGACCCAGTACTTC.

The rearrangement links TRBV4-3 to TRBJ1-5; 8 nucleotides align to TRBD1. Germline-derived CDR1 and CDR2 are LGHNA and YSLEER. The V and J ends lost 0 bases and 1 base, in that order; junction bases with no gene match: 11. CDR3 length: 19 residues. The chain's CDR3 is CASSQDLTGQGVSNQPQHF. CDR3 nucleotide sequence: TGCGCCAGCAGCCAAGATTTAACTGGACAGGGAGTCAGCAATCAGCCCCAGCATTTT.

V usage is TRBV21-1 and J usage is TRBJ2-6; the table's D gene call, TRBD2, was not cross checked with the DNA. TRBV21-1 constitutes a pseudogene. The length of the CDR3 is 21 residues. Here the CDR3 reads CASSNPRLLPLSFSGANVLTF. CDR3 sequence (DNA): TGTGCCAGCAGCAATCCTCGCCTTCTACCGCTCTCGTTCTCTGGGGCCAACGTCCTGACTTTC.

The rearrangement links TRBV6-2 or TRBV6-3 to TRBJ2-7; D is ambiguous. The germline V and J ends were trimmed by 0 bases and 7 bases, with 4 bases remaining between them. Germline V lookup: CDR1 MNHEY, CDR2 SVGEGT. The CDR3 has 11 amino acids. The DNA for the CDR3 is TGTGCCAGCAGTTACTCGAGTGAGCAGTACGTC. Translating it yields CASSYSSEQYV.

This clonotype was counted between two and nine times. The chain couples TRBV6-5 to TRBJ1-2; no definite D call. Germline V gene data show CDR1 as MNHEY and CDR2 as SVGAGI. This CDR3 contains 13 residues. Deletions cut 7 bases from V and 3 bases from J, with 12 bases between. The CDR3 sequence is CASTDDTDYGYTF. CDR3 in DNA: TGTGCCAGCACCGACGATACAGACTATGGCTACACCTTC.

The CDR3 region has the DNA TGTGCCAGCAGCCAGAGGATATCTAGCACAGATACGCAGTATTTT. Amino acids: CASSQRISSTDTQYF. V and J are TRBV3-1 and TRBJ2-3, with D uncertain. The CDR3 has 15 amino acids. Germline CDR1 LGHDT, CDR2 YNNKEL (reference sequence). Trimming pared 3 bases from V and 0 bases from J, leaving 10 bases between.

This clonotype occurred many times. The chain uses TRBV24-1 and TRBJ2-7; D unresolved. Germline values: CDR1 KGHDR, CDR2 SFDVKD. This CDR3 region has 13 residues. V was cut by 4 bases and J by 0 bases, with 6 bases left in between. In DNA, the CDR3 is TGTGCCACCAGTGAGCACAGCTCCTACGAGCAGTACGTC. Translated: CATSEHSSYEQYV.

In its sample, this clonotype was seen a few times. The chain joins TRBV12-3 or TRBV12-4 to TRBJ1-2, with TRBD1 identical over 10 bases. This CDR3 comprises 17 residues. The V gene end was trimmed by 4 bases and the J gene end by 7 bases; junction bases not matched to a gene: 15. This CDR3 is CASSYPGTGAPLGGYTF. The CDR3 DNA is TGTGCCAGCAGTTACCCCGGGACAGGGGCACCTCTTGGTGGCTACACCTTC.

The rearrangement links TRBV7-8 to TRBJ2-1, with D perhaps TRBD2 (6 bases). This CDR3 has 15 amino acids. CDR1 is SGHVS and CDR2 is FQNEAQ in the germline V gene. V shed 2 bases and J shed 6 bases, with 14 bases lying between them. The CDR3 DNA reads as TGTGCCAGCAGCTTATACGGTCTGGGAGGCAATGAGCAGTTCTTC. It yields the protein CASSLYGLGGNEQFF.

This clonotype turned up a few times. The gene calls are TRBV2 and TRBJ2-2; D gene uncertain. V dropped 4 bases and J dropped 5 bases, with 14 bases sitting between them. Per the germline V gene, CDR1 is SNHLY and CDR2 is FYNNEI. This CDR3 spans 15 amino acids. The CDR3 here is CASSGATWGTGELFF. The CDR3 DNA follows: TGTGCCAGCAGTGGGGCGACGTGGGGAACCGGGGAGCTGTTTTTT.

This clonotype was observed a few times. The V gene is TRBV12-5, the J gene TRBJ1-1; no firm D call. V lost 3 bases and J lost 5, with 13 bases in between. The CDR3 has 14 amino acids. Germline lookup yields CDR1 LGHNT and CDR2 FRNRAP. CDR3 protein: CASGLSQTWTEAFF. The CDR3 region has the DNA TGTGCTAGTGGTTTATCCCAGACTTGGACTGAAGCTTTCTTT.

This chain links TRBV10-3 with TRBJ1-2; no definite D call. Trimming cost V 3 bases and J 5 bases, with 16 bases left between them. The CDR3 has 15 amino acids. CDR1 is ENHRY and CDR2 is SYGVKD in the germline V gene. CDR3 DNA: TGTGCCATCAGTGACCTCTCGGACGGCCGTTATGGCTACACCTTC. It is translated as CAISDLSDGRYGYTF.